Listed below are T cell receptor beta chains from one sample, sequenced in a study of shared clonotypes between healthy human individuals. Clones were sequenced by immunoSEQ multiplex PCR, and TCRdb holds only the in-frame ones, with some missing. Altogether some 2,000,000 clones are present, approximately 94% being singletons, with the ten largest covering about 0.13%. Specimen: naive CD4+ T cells sorted from blood. These receptors came from a man in his late teens or twenties in good health. The CDR3 runs from the conserved cysteine through the conserved F or W. Each record gives: CDR3 length, clone size, D gene, J gene, V gene, CDR3 protein, CDR3 DNA. A D gene is named only where the DNA matches it firmly. A clone size is listed for some rows: how often the clone was seen (once, few, many), or a class if it is expanded.

>11|NA|NA|TRBJ2-2|TRBV6-5
CASKTNGELFF
TGTGCCAGTAAAACGAACGGGGAGCTGTTTTTT
>14|NA|NA|TRBJ1-1|TRBV29-1
CSVGELYMNTEAFF
TGCAGCGTTGGAGAGCTTTACATGAACACTGAAGCTTTCTTT
>14|NA|NA|TRBJ1-4|TRBV9
CASSVETVDEKLFF
TGTGCCAGCAGCGTAGAAACAGTGGATGAAAAACTGTTTTTT
>14|NA|NA|TRBJ1-1|TRBV5-5
CASSSGEMNTEAFF
TGTGCCAGCAGCTCAGGGGAAATGAACACTGAAGCTTTCTTT
>13|NA|NA|TRBJ1-2|TRBV30
CAWSTGTFDGDTF
TGTGCCTGGAGTACCGGGACATTCGATGGTGACACCTTC
>14|NA|TRBD1|TRBJ1-2|TRBV28
CASSPWTGTYGYTF
TGTGCCAGCAGTCCATGGACAGGGACCTATGGCTACACCTTC
>14|NA|TRBD1|TRBJ1-1|TRBV18
CASSGQGGNTEAFF
TGTGCCAGCTCAGGACAGGGAGGGAACACTGAAGCTTTCTTT
>12|NA|NA|TRBJ2-7|TRBV5-6
CASSPPRNEQYF
TGTGCCAGCAGTCCCCCTCGGAACGAGCAGTACTTC
>13|NA|NA|TRBJ2-7|TRBV25-1
CASSEVGFYEQYF
TGTGCCAGCAGTGAAGTAGGGTTTTACGAGCAGTACTTC
>15|NA|NA|TRBJ1-5|TRBV15
CATSRGEGGGSPQHF
TGTGCCACCAGCAGAGGAGAAGGGGGAGGATCCCCCCAGCATTTT
>15|NA|TRBD1|TRBJ2-7|TRBV7-9
CASSPQGSSSYEQYF
TGTGCCAGCAGCCCACAGGGGAGCAGCTCCTACGAGCAGTACTTC
>14|NA|NA|TRBJ1-2|TRBV6-5
CASSGTPSTYGYTF
TGTGCCAGCAGCGGGACGCCGAGTACCTATGGCTACACCTTC
>16|NA|NA|TRBJ2-1|TRBV4-1
CASSQDRRGAYNEQFF
TGCGCCAGCAGCCAAGATAGGCGGGGAGCCTACAATGAGCAGTTCTTC
>15|few|TRBD1|TRBJ2-6|TRBV4-1
CASSPSGQGANVLTF
TGCGCCAGCAGCCCTTCTGGACAGGGAGCCAACGTCCTGACTTTC
>13|once|NA|TRBJ2-5|TRBV5-1
CASSLIIGLASYF
TGCGCCAGCAGCTTGATAATCGGGCTCGCGTCGTACTTC
>16|NA|TRBD1|TRBJ1-3|TRBV11-3
CASSSGQRGSGNTIYF
TGTGCCAGCAGCTCGGGACAGCGAGGCTCTGGAAACACCATATATTTT
>15|NA|NA|TRBJ2-2|TRBV19
CASTTGEGHTGELFF
TGTGCCAGCACGACAGGGGAGGGTCACACCGGGGAGCTGTTTTTT
>14|NA|NA|TRBJ2-7|TRBV15
CATSRDLVQSEQYF
TGTGCCACCAGCAGAGATCTAGTTCAGTCCGAGCAGTACTTC
>13|NA|NA|TRBJ1-2|TRBV5-4
CASSPTGKNGYTF
TGTGCCAGCAGCCCTACAGGGAAAAATGGCTACACCTTC
>14|NA|NA|TRBJ2-7|TRBV11-1
CASSAQSLSYEQYF
TGTGCCAGCAGCGCCCAGAGCCTCTCCTACGAGCAGTACTTC
>15|NA|TRBD2|TRBJ2-1|TRBV7-2
CASSPSGSSYNEQFF
TGTGCCAGCAGCCCTAGCGGATCCTCCTACAATGAGCAGTTCTTC
>17|once|NA|TRBJ2-3|TRBV7-2
CASSLNIVATSTDTQYF
TGTGCCAGCAGCTTAAATATAGTGGCCACTAGCACAGATACGCAGTATTTT
>15|NA|TRBD1|TRBJ1-3|TRBV10-1
CASSPDRVSGNTIYF
TGCGCCAGCAGCCCGGACAGGGTCTCTGGAAACACCATATATTTT